The present T cell receptor beta chain was sequenced within a study of blood T cell repertoires in COVID-19. Some clones are missing from TCRdb's copy, which holds only in-frame ones; the method was immunoSEQ multiplex PCR. In the table there are fewer than 200,000 clones, roughly 85% of which are singletons. The CDR3 spans 16 residues. The germline V gene has CDR1 LNHDA and CDR2 SQIVND (reference sequence). V gave up 7 bases and J gave up 4 bases, with 19 bases separating them. V gene TRBV19 combines with J gene TRBJ2-2, with D possibly being TRBD2 (6 bases). The source material was PBMCs or T cells enriched from blood (not recorded which). This receptor was identified in a woman aged 18-35 years who had recovered from COVID-19. The CDR3 DNA follows: TGTGCCAGTACCCCCCCCTGGTCGGGAGCCACCGGGGAGCTGTTTTTT. It yields the protein CASTPPWSGATGELFF.